This paragraph covers one T cell receptor beta chain sequence. Trimming stripped 1 base from V and 5 bases from J, with 12 bases between. The V gene's germline CDR1 is ENHRY and CDR2 SYGVKD. This CDR3 region has 14 residues. This entry belongs to a study of blood T cell repertoires in COVID-19. For the study at large: The study drew acute and convalescent COVID-19 samples from the United States, Italy and Spain. T cells, B-cell-depleted T cells, or PBMCs provided the cDNA or gDNA that served as material.

Original analysis: Using reference gene primer amplification, nucleated cell counts were estimated. Profiling relied on immunoSEQ multiplex PCR, and the TCRdb table lists in-frame clones only, not all of them. V, J and clone size are those of that table, while D and trimming were read from the DNA. This sample has around 310,000 clones, with about 89% found just once. The specimen sequenced was peripheral blood. The chain is built from TRBV10-3 and TRBJ2-7; D is perhaps TRBD1 (6 bases). The receptor comes from an older woman with acute or convalescent COVID-19. This CDR3 is CAISEYGTRDEQYF. CDR3 nucleotide sequence: TGTGCCATCAGTGAGTACGGGACACGGGACGAGCAGTACTTC.